Presented here are 28 T cell receptor beta chains from one specimen sequenced in a study of technical replicates of blood from a few donors. Data came from immunoSEQ multiplex PCR; TCRdb stores just in-frame clones and leaves some out. The sample has roughly 76,000 clones; 90% to 95% are singletons. Specimen: T cells isolated from PBMCs. Every receptor here comes from a human donor in good health.

The rearrangement joins TRBV6-5 to TRBJ2-7; 8 bases match TRBD1. Germline V CDR1 and CDR2: MNHEY, SVGAGI. V lost 0 bases and J lost 1; bases outside the gene matches: 2. This CDR3 has 15 amino acids. The DNA of the CDR3 is TGTGCCAGCAGTTACTCAAGACAGGGGTCCTACGAGCAGTACTTC. Its protein is CASSYSRQGSYEQYF.

The rearrangement uses TRBV6-1 and TRBJ1-1, with 7 positions matching TRBD1. Germline assignment: CDR1 MNHNS and CDR2 SASEGT. There are 15 residues in the CDR3. V shed 5 bases and J 3 bases; nucleotides not matched to a gene: 9. DNA for the CDR3: TGTGCCAGCAGTTGGCGAGGGGGCGAGGACACTGAAGCTTTCTTT. It specifies CASSWRGGEDTEAFF.

The count of this clone is one. The chain is built from TRBV10-3 and TRBJ2-5; 14 bases agree with TRBD2. CDR1 and CDR2 from the germline V gene are ENHRY and SYGVKD. V shed 4 bases, J shed 10 bases, and the junction held 2 bases outside the gene matches. The CDR3 sequence is 13 residues long. CDR3 nucleotides: TGTGCCATCAGTGTCGGGACTAGCGGGGGCCAGTACTTC. Translating gives CAISVGTSGGQYF.

The chain has TRBV7-9 and TRBJ2-2, with TRBD2 identical over 8 bases. This CDR3 has 16 residues. The germline gives CDR1 SEHNR, CDR2 FQNEAQ (reference sequence). J gave up 1 base and V 4 bases, and 5 bases lay outside the gene matches. The CDR3 spells CASSSLAGKNTGELFF. CDR3 in DNA: TGTGCCAGCAGCTCATTAGCGGGGAAGAACACCGGGGAGCTGTTTTTT. Full variable domain (missing parts from reference TRBV7-9 and TRBJ2-2): DTGVSQNPRHKITKRGQNVTFRCDPISEHNRLYWYRQTLGQGPEFLTYFQNEAQLEKSRLLSDRFSAERPKGSFSTLEIQRTEQGDSAMYLCASSSLAGKNTGELFFGEGSRLTVL.

The chain couples TRBV6-5 to TRBJ1-5, with D possibly TRBD1 on 6 matching bases. This CDR3 has 14 amino acids. V dropped 6 bases and J dropped 10 bases, with 19 bases sitting between them. The germline CDR1 and CDR2 sequences are MNHEY and SVGAGI. CDR3 sequence (DNA): TGTGCCAGCAGCGTGAACAGGGCCTCGTTACCCCAGCATTTT. Translating gives CASSVNRASLPQHF.

The gene calls are TRBV6-6 and TRBJ1-1, with a weak D call TRBD1 (6 bases). From germline, CDR1 is MNHNY and CDR2 SVGAGI (reference sequence). CDR3 size: 14 residues. V was shortened by 8 bases and J by 1 base, with 14 bases between the two germline ends. CDR3 amino acids: CASYVGASNTEAFF. The CDR3 nucleotides are TGTGCCAGCTATGTGGGGGCATCGAACACTGAAGCTTTCTTT.

This clone appeared once. V gene TRBV5-1 combines with J gene TRBJ2-1, with D unresolved. There are 14 residues in the CDR3. The V gene's germline CDR1 is SGHRS and CDR2 YFSETQ. With 0 bases removed from V and 7 bases from J, the gap between germline ends came to 11 bases. In DNA form, the CDR3 reads TGCGCCAGCAGCTTGGGAGGCCCCCAAAATGAGCAGTTCTTC. It specifies CASSLGGPQNEQFF.

The V call is TRBV4-1, the J call TRBJ1-1; TRBD1 agrees at 12 bases. After removal of 6 bases from V and 5 bases from J, the junction contained 4 bases not matched to a gene. Germline V gives CDR1 MGHRA, CDR2 YSYEKL. The CDR3 spans 14 residues. In nucleotides, the CDR3 is TGCGCCAGCAGTCCGGGACAGGGGGCAACTGAAGCTTTCTTT. This encodes CASSPGQGATEAFF.

The chain carries TRBV10-3 and TRBJ2-2; tentative D call: TRBD2 (6 bases). The CDR3 loop spans 14 amino acids. From germline, CDR1 is ENHRY and CDR2 SYGVKD. V was pared by 10 bases and J by 2 bases, with 14 bases between. Written as DNA, the CDR3 is TGTGCCACCGGGACTGCCGTAAACACCGGGGAGCTGTTTTTT. Protein sequence: CATGTAVNTGELFF.

The rearrangement links TRBV18 to TRBJ2-7; the D is unclear. V was cut by 1 base and J by 2 bases, with 3 bases left in between. Germline lookup yields CDR1 KGHSH and CDR2 LQKENI. The CDR3 has 12 amino acids. The CDR3 region is CASSPLAYEQYF. The CDR3 region has the DNA TGTGCCAGCTCACCACTAGCCTACGAGCAGTACTTC.

The chain has TRBV27 and TRBJ2-1; TRBD2 matches at 7 bases. Trimming at V came to 8 bases and at J to 0 bases, leaving 10 bases not matched to a gene. Germline-derived CDR1 and CDR2 are MNHEY and SMNVEV (reference sequence). There are 16 residues in the CDR3. The CDR3 spells CASLSSGISSYNEQFF. CDR3 in DNA: TGTGCCAGCCTTTCAAGCGGGATAAGCTCCTACAATGAGCAGTTCTTC.

The gene calls are TRBV6-5 and TRBJ2-3, with 9 bases fitting TRBD1. The J segment lost 3 bases and the V segment lost 2 bases, leaving 3 bases of the junction unmatched. The CDR3 is 15 residues long. Germline V lookup: CDR1 MNHEY, CDR2 SVGAGI. CDR3 loop: CASSYVTGGTDTQYF. CDR3 nucleotide sequence: TGTGCCAGCAGTTACGTGACAGGGGGTACAGATACGCAGTATTTT.

This chain uses TRBV29-1 with TRBJ2-7; 10 bases agree with TRBD1. The germline CDR1 and CDR2 sequences are SQVTM and ANQGSEA. CDR3 length equals 13 residues. V lost 4 bases, J lost 5 bases, and 5 bases stayed unmatched. CDR3: CSVVRDRGNEQYF. CDR3 in DNA: TGCAGCGTTGTCCGGGACAGGGGAAACGAGCAGTACTTC.

The J gene is TRBJ2-1, the V gene TRBV25-1; TRBD2 agrees at 11 bases. The trim removed 4 bases at V and 2 bases at J, leaving 1 base unmatched. Per the germline V gene, CDR1 is MGHDK and CDR2 is SYGVNS. CDR3 size: 15 residues. CDR3 protein: CASSVGLAAYNEQFF. CDR3 in DNA: TGTGCCAGCAGTGTGGGACTAGCGGCCTACAATGAGCAGTTCTTC.

The chain combines TRBV10-1 with TRBJ2-7; D is uncertain. CDR1 and CDR2 from the germline V gene are WNHNN and SYGVQD (reference sequence). This CDR3 spans 14 amino acids. V lost 0 bases and J 2 bases, leaving 8 bases between the germline ends. The CDR3 reads CASSESARTYEQYF. CDR3 coding DNA: TGCGCCAGCAGTGAGTCGGCCAGAACCTACGAGCAGTACTTC.

This clone was counted once. The chain links TRBV11-2 to TRBJ2-1, with 10 bases matching TRBD1. CDR3 length: 16 residues. V shed 6 bases, J shed 7 bases, and the junction held 12 bases outside the gene matches. Germline V gene data show CDR1 as SGHAT and CDR2 as FQNNGV. The CDR3 loop reads CASSFVNGQGVNEQFF. CDR3 in DNA: TGTGCCAGCAGTTTTGTGAACGGACAGGGGGTAAATGAGCAGTTCTTC.

The rearrangement links TRBV10-1 to TRBJ2-1, with 9 positions matching TRBD1. The length of the CDR3 is 17 residues. Looked up from germline, CDR1 is WNHNN and CDR2 is SYGVQD (reference sequence). The V and J ends lost 8 bases and 9 bases, in that order; junction bases with no gene match: 20. The CDR3 nucleotides are TGCGCCAGCTCAAAGAACAGGGGGCTTTATTTGGCACGTGAGCAGTTCTTC. Its translation: CASSKNRGLYLAREQFF.

This clone was counted a single time. The V and J genes are TRBV29-1 and TRBJ2-5; D remains unclear. Trimming cost V 3 bases and J 1 base, with 9 bases left between them. The CDR3 has 13 residues. Germline V gives CDR1 SQVTM, CDR2 ANQGSEA. The CDR3 here is CSVDVRSQETQYF. As DNA, the CDR3 is TGCAGCGTTGACGTTCGTTCCCAAGAGACCCAGTACTTC.

V gene TRBV7-9 combines with J gene TRBJ2-3, with 11 nucleotides matching TRBD2. The germline V gene encodes CDR1 SEHNR and CDR2 FQNEAQ (reference sequence). The trim removed 7 bases at V and 0 bases at J, leaving 6 bases unmatched. CDR3 length: 16 amino acids. CDR3 nucleotides: TGTGCCAGCACCCCGACTAGCGGGGTAAGCACAGATACGCAGTATTTT. Translated, it gives CASTPTSGVSTDTQYF.

The V call is TRBV6-5, the J call TRBJ2-7, with D possibly matching TRBD1 (6 bases). The germline V gene has CDR1 MNHEY and CDR2 SVGAGI. With 5 bases removed from V and 5 bases from J, the gap between germline ends came to 10 bases. The CDR3 contains 12 residues. In DNA form, the CDR3 reads TGTGCCAGCAGTCCCGACAGGCACGAGCAGTACTTC. Protein: CASSPDRHEQYF.

The CDR3 nucleotides are TGTGCCAGCAGGTCATGGGACAGGGGGCGGGTCGAGCAGTACTTC. It encodes CASRSWDRGRVEQYF. The chain has TRBV6-5 and TRBJ2-7; TRBD1 matches 12 bases. Germline V gene sequence: CDR1 MNHEY, CDR2 SVGAGI. Losses at the gene ends were 6 bases for V and 6 bases for J; bases not matched to a gene: 9. The CDR3 sequence is 15 residues long.

This clone was seen only a few times. This chain connects TRBV5-1 to TRBJ2-1, with 8 nucleotides matching TRBD2. CDR3 length: 14 amino acids. Germline V gene lookup returns CDR1 SGHRS and CDR2 YFSETQ. J lost 4 bases, V lost 7 bases, and 7 bases had no gene match. The CDR3 region is CASGSGALYNEQFF. Here the CDR3 DNA reads TGCGCCAGCGGTAGCGGGGCCTTATACAATGAGCAGTTCTTC. Variable domain in full (rest from reference TRBV5-1 and TRBJ2-1): KAGVTQTPRYLIKTRGQQVTLSCSPISGHRSVSWYQQTPGQGLQFLFEYFSETQRNKGNFPGRFSGRQFSNSRSEMNVSTLELGDSALYLCASGSGALYNEQFFGPGTRLTVL.

V gene TRBV12-5 combines with J gene TRBJ2-2; 8 bases align to TRBD1. CDR3 length: 17 amino acids. Germline CDR1 and CDR2: LGHNT and FRNRAP. The V segment lost 2 bases and the J segment 3 bases; nucleotides outside the gene matches: 8. In DNA, the CDR3 is TGTGCTAGTGGTTTGACTATGACAGGGGAGGACACCGGGGAGCTGTTTTTT. Amino acid sequence: CASGLTMTGEDTGELFF.

The chain has TRBV27 and TRBJ2-1, with TRBD2 matching 10 bases. CDR3 length: 17 amino acids. V dropped 3 bases and J dropped 0; count of bases not matched to a gene: 5. Germline values: CDR1 MNHEY, CDR2 SMNVEV (reference sequence). CDR3 nucleotide sequence: TGTGCCAGCAGTTTGATCACTAGCGGGACCTCCTACAATGAGCAGTTCTTC. Protein: CASSLITSGTSYNEQFF.

The genes are TRBV28 and TRBJ2-3; D unresolved. V lost 5 bases and J lost 1, with 7 bases in between. The CDR3 is 13 amino acids. Germline V gene sequence: CDR1 MDHEN, CDR2 SYDVKM. CDR3 loop: CASSTPGTDTQYF. In DNA form, the CDR3 reads TGTGCCAGCAGTACGCCGGGCACAGATACGCAGTATTTT.

The V and J genes are TRBV6-1 and TRBJ2-5, with TRBD1 as a possible D gene (5 bases). Trimming pared 7 bases from V and 5 bases from J, leaving 5 bases between. The CDR3 sequence is 10 residues long. Germline V gives CDR1 MNHNS, CDR2 SASEGT. The CDR3 region is CASTGETQYF. The CDR3 DNA reads as TGTGCCAGCACAGGGGAGACCCAGTACTTC.

This clone was observed once. This chain connects TRBV5-1 to TRBJ2-1; TRBD2 might be the D (6 bases). The germline CDR1 and CDR2 sequences are SGHRS and YFSETQ. The V end was cut by 4 bases, the J end by 4 bases, with 18 bases between. CDR3 size: 16 residues. CDR3: CASSLSVGSIYNEQFF. In DNA, the CDR3 is TGCGCCAGCAGCCTGTCCGTCGGGAGTATTTACAATGAGCAGTTCTTC. Together with reference TRBV5-1 and TRBJ2-1, the CDR3 gives the full variable domain: KAGVTQTPRYLIKTRGQQVTLSCSPISGHRSVSWYQQTPGQGLQFLFEYFSETQRNKGNFPGRFSGRQFSNSRSEMNVSTLELGDSALYLCASSLSVGSIYNEQFFGPGTRLTVL.

V gene TRBV7-9 combines with J gene TRBJ2-7; 8 nucleotides match TRBD1. The V and J ends lost 4 bases and 2 bases, in that order; junction bases with no gene match: 4. Germline CDR1 is SEHNR and CDR2 is FQNEAQ (reference sequence). The CDR3 consists of 14 residues. In nucleotides, the CDR3 is TGTGCCAGCAGCTCTCCGGGACAGGCCTACGAGCAGTACTTC. This codes for CASSSPGQAYEQYF.